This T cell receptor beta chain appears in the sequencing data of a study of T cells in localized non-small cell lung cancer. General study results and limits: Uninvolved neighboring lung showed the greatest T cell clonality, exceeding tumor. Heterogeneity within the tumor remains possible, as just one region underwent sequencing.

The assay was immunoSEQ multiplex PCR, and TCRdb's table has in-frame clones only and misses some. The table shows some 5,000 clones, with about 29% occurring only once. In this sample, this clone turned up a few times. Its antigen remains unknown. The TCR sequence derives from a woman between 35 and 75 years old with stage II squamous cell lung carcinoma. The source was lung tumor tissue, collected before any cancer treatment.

The CDR3, as DNA: TGTGCCAGCTCACCAACCGGGACAGTCCTTGGCTACACCTTC. Protein product: CASSPTGTVLGYTF. The chain employs TRBV18 and TRBJ1-2; 7 bases are shared with TRBD1. The germline V gene encodes CDR1 KGHSH and CDR2 LQKENI. The CDR3 contains 14 residues. Trimming removed 2 bases from V and 7 bases from J; junction bases left unmatched: 7.